The 8 T cell receptor beta chains given below trace back to one sample, sequenced in a study of cytomegalovirus exposure and HLA in healthy donors. Primers: 60 Vbeta forward and 13 Jbeta reverse. Some clones are missing from TCRdb's copy, which holds only in-frame ones; the method was immunoSEQ multiplex PCR. The table shows 170,000 or so clones, with over 70% occurring only once. Sequences were obtained from PBMCs. These receptors all come from a young woman in good health and CMV-seronegative.

This clone occurred a few times. The chain uses TRBV5-1 and TRBJ1-1, with TRBD1 matching 10 bases. The CDR3 runs to 14 residues. The V and J ends lost 4 bases and 5 bases, in that order; junction bases with no gene match: 5. CDR1 and CDR2 from the germline V gene are SGHRS and YFSETQ. As DNA, the CDR3 is TGCGCCAGCAGCCTGGACAGGGGGGGAACTGAAGCTTTCTTT. Translating gives CASSLDRGGTEAFF.

This clone has more than one count but fewer than ten. The genes are TRBV28 and TRBJ1-2; TRBD1 aligns across 7 bases. The V segment lost 4 bases and the J segment 0 bases; nucleotides outside the gene matches: 5. The CDR3 is 15 amino acids. The germline gives CDR1 MDHEN, CDR2 SYDVKM. CDR3 amino acids: CASSSTGVANYGYTF. CDR3 coding DNA: TGTGCCAGCAGTTCAACAGGGGTGGCTAACTATGGCTACACCTTC.

The chain combines TRBV2 with TRBJ1-2; D is possibly TRBD1 (5 bases). The germline V gene encodes CDR1 SNHLY and CDR2 FYNNEI. There are 16 residues in the CDR3. V was clipped by 2 bases and J by 8 bases, with 21 bases between them. Here the CDR3 reads CASSEFNRGLTQGYTF. CDR3 in DNA: TGTGCCAGCAGTGAATTCAACCGGGGACTGACACAGGGCTACACCTTC.

The chain is built from TRBV18 and TRBJ1-2, with D unresolved. V was pared by 8 bases and J by 8 bases, with 18 bases between. The CDR3 length is 13 residues. Germline V gene sequence: CDR1 KGHSH, CDR2 LQKENI. CDR3 sequence: CASAPLAEEGYTF. The CDR3 coding sequence is TGTGCCAGCGCCCCCCTGGCGGAAGAGGGCTACACCTTC. Full variable domain (outside the CDR3, taken from reference TRBV18 and TRBJ1-2): NAGVMQNPRHLVRRRGQEARLRCSPMKGHSHVYWYRQLPEEGLKFMVYLQKENIIDESGMPKERFSAEFPKEGPSILRIQQVVRGDSAAYFCASAPLAEEGYTFGSGTRLTVV.

V is TRBV19 and J is TRBJ2-1; D may be TRBD1 (6 bases). Per germline, CDR1 LNHDA and CDR2 SQIVND (reference sequence). The CDR3 consists of 14 residues. CDR3 loop: CASKGTFRYNEQFF. The CDR3 region has the DNA TGTGCATCTAAAGGGACATTCCGGTACAATGAGCAGTTCTTC.

The chain uses TRBV29-1 and TRBJ2-3; D is unresolved. Trimming removed 2 bases from V and 1 base from J, with 7 bases in between. The CDR3 extends over 13 amino acids. CDR1 and CDR2 (germline): SQVTM, ANQGSEA. DNA of the CDR3: TGCAGCGTTGAAAGCCAGGGCACAGATACGCAGTATTTT. This translates into CSVESQGTDTQYF.

This clone showed up just a few times. V and J are TRBV6-5 and TRBJ2-1, with 7 positions matching TRBD2. The CDR3 has 13 amino acids. Germline assignment: CDR1 MNHEY and CDR2 SVGAGI. Trimming removed 8 bases from V and 5 bases from J; junction bases left unmatched: 6. This CDR3 is CASGRGGDNEQFF. CDR3 bases: TGTGCCAGCGGACGTGGGGGGGACAATGAGCAGTTCTTC.

This chain links TRBV6-5 with TRBJ1-5; D uncertain. CDR3 length equals 15 residues. V gave up 0 bases and J gave up 1 base, with 7 bases separating them. Germline CDR1 reads MNHEY; CDR2 reads SVGAGI. CDR3 protein: CASSYSGNSNQPQHF. The DNA for the CDR3 is TGTGCCAGCAGTTACTCCGGGAACAGCAATCAGCCCCAGCATTTT.